This TCR beta chain was sequenced during a study of T cells in Graves' hyperthyroidism and ophthalmopathy. Germline V gene sequence: CDR1 DFQATT, CDR2 SNEGSKA (reference sequence). The CDR3 contains 13 residues. Trimming cost V 2 bases and J 0 bases, with 7 bases left between them. This clonotype showed up many times. Its antigen is not known. Study-wide results and limits: Ophthalmopathy and stable hyperthyroidism were separated by a 13 V-J model.

RNA transcripts provided the source from which TCR beta CDR3 regions were amplified. First-round RT-PCR with HTBI primers amplified the TCR CDR3 region. TCRdb recomputed calls from the multiplex PCR reads with MiXCR, one row per CDR3 protein. Here the sample spans about 50,000 distinct CDR3 sequences, roughly 49% being singletons. Reasons for excluding patients were uncontrolled infection, other autoimmune disease, pregnancy or lactation. Clinicians diagnosed patients from clinical symptoms, serum thyroxine and TRAb, thyroid ultrasound and orbital computed tomography. The TCR originated in a woman aged 25-40 years with Graves' ophthalmopathy. Sequencing was carried out using blood. This chain joins TRBV20-1 and TRBJ1-2; D remains unclear. The CDR3 spells CSARRATNYGYTF. The CDR3 nucleotides are TGCAGTGCTAGACGGGCCACTAACTATGGCTACACCTTC.